The clone carrying this TCR beta chain was counted a few times. Its specificity is unknown. RNA transcripts gave rise to amplified TCR beta CDR3 regions. A first-round RT-PCR of the TCR CDR3 used the HTBI primer set. Using its own MiXCR run on the multiplex PCR reads, TCRdb lists one record per CDR3 protein. The sample consists of around 290,000 distinct CDR3 sequences, 15% to 20% of them appearing once. The sample is drawn from a study of T cells in Graves' hyperthyroidism and ophthalmopathy. CDR1 is MNHEY and CDR2 is SVGAGI in the germline V gene. The CDR3 runs 15 residues. Trimming took off 2 bases at V and 2 bases at J, with 13 bases between the two ends. Exclusion of patients followed from uncontrolled infection, other autoimmune disease, pregnancy or lactation. Study conclusions and caveats: Ophthalmopathy was separated from stable hyperthyroidism by a 13 V-J model. Clonotypes that were expanded in thyroid above 0.001 mostly appeared in blood too.

The gene calls are TRBV6-5 and TRBJ2-7, with unresolved D. The source of this sequence is a woman aged 55-70 years with Graves' ophthalmopathy. Sequenced sample: blood. This CDR3 reads CASSYRAEITYEQYF. The CDR3 bases are TGTGCCAGCAGTTACCGGGCAGAGATAACCTACGAGCAGTACTTC.